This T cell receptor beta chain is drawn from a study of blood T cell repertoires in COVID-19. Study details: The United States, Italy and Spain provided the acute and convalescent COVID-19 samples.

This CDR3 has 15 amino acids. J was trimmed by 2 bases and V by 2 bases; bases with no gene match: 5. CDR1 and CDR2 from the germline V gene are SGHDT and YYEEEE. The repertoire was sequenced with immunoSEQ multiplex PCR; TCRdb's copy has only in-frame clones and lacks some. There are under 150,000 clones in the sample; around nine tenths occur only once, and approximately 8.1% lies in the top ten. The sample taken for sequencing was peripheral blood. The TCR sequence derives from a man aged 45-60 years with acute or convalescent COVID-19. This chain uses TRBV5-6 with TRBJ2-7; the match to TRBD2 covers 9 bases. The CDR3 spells CASSFIAGVAYEQYF. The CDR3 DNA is TGTGCCAGCAGCTTTATAGCGGGAGTTGCCTACGAGCAGTACTTC.